Below are 18 T cell receptor beta chains sequenced from a single sample in a study of vaccination effects on CD4 cells after COVID-19. Using immunoSEQ multiplex PCR, the repertoire was profiled, and TCRdb retains in-frame clones only, with some absent. The data contain 25,000 to 30,000 clones, almost 75% of them singletons. ViraFEST used viral peptide pools to expand antigen-specific CD4+ T cells before sequencing. Researchers isolated CD4+ T cells once ten to eleven days of culture had elapsed. Of the BNT162b2 and mRNA-1273 vaccines, participants received two doses of one or the other. Their target antigens are unknown. The input for sequencing was CD4+ T cells from PBMCs cultured with HCoV-229E spike peptides, taken after COVID-19 vaccination. The receptors were sampled from a human donor who received a COVID-19 vaccine.

V usage is TRBV27 and J usage is TRBJ1-6; no firm D call. Trimming removed 2 bases from V and 10 bases from J, with 15 bases in between. Germline CDR1 reads MNHEY; CDR2 reads SMNVEV (reference sequence). CDR3 size: 15 residues. CDR3 loop: CASSLGRAPESPLHF. The CDR3 coding sequence is TGTGCCAGCAGTTTAGGCCGGGCTCCCGAGTCACCCCTCCACTTT.

CDR3 bases: TGTGCCAGCAGCTGGGACGCGGTTCCCTACGAGCAGTACTTC. Residues: CASSWDAVPYEQYF. This chain connects TRBV28 to TRBJ2-7, with D perhaps given as TRBD1 or TRBD2 (5 bases each). CDR1 MDHEN and CDR2 SYDVKM come from the germline V gene. The CDR3 consists of 14 residues. The V and J ends lost 6 bases and 2 bases respectively, with 14 bases between them.

The chain carries TRBV6-5 and TRBJ1-2; D is undetermined. The CDR3 loop spans 15 amino acids. Germline V gives CDR1 MNHEY, CDR2 SVGAGI. Deletions cut 5 bases from V and 0 bases from J, with 13 bases between. CDR3 in amino acids: CASSRKGAANYGYTF. The CDR3 DNA reads TGTGCCAGCAGTCGAAAGGGCGCGGCTAACTATGGCTACACCTTC.

This sequence joins TRBV21-1 and TRBJ2-1; TRBD2 is taken as the D call from the table, unchecked against the DNA. TRBV21-1 is described as a pseudogene. This CDR3 spans 21 amino acids. The CDR3 DNA reads as TGTGCCAGCAGCAAATATGGGGAACTCGGACTAGCGGGAGGTCCCTACAATGAGCAGTTCTTC. Translating gives CASSKYGELGLAGGPYNEQFF.

This clone showed up just a few times. The chain employs TRBV20-1 and TRBJ1-6; D gene ambiguous. The germline CDR1 and CDR2 sequences are DFQATT and SNEGSKA (reference sequence). The CDR3 sequence is 14 residues long. Deletions cut 3 bases from V and 1 base from J, with 7 bases between. The CDR3 loop reads CSASSISYNSPLHF. In nucleotides, the CDR3 is TGCAGTGCTAGTTCCATATCCTATAATTCACCCCTCCACTTT.

This clone was counted between two and nine times. The chain recombines TRBV2 with TRBJ1-6, with D perhaps TRBD1 (5 bases). Germline CDR1 SNHLY, CDR2 FYNNEI. Trimming stripped 3 bases from V and 9 bases from J, with 12 bases between. The CDR3 has 14 amino acids. CDR3 nucleotide sequence: TGTGCCAGCAGTGAGCGGCCAGGGTCTTCACCCCTCCACTTT. Residues: CASSERPGSSPLHF.

This sequence joins TRBV6-1 and TRBJ1-1; possibly TRBD1 for D (6 bases). The germline V gene encodes CDR1 MNHNS and CDR2 SASEGT. V was pared by 3 bases and J by 3 bases, with 11 bases between. This CDR3 is 14 amino acids long. CDR3 loop: CASSDWNRDTEAFF. As DNA, the CDR3 is TGTGCCAGCAGTGATTGGAACAGGGACACTGAAGCTTTCTTT.

The rearrangement joins TRBV5-1 to TRBJ2-7, with 12 bases lining up with TRBD2. CDR1 SGHRS and CDR2 YFSETQ come from the germline V gene. After removal of 4 bases from V and 3 bases from J, the junction contained 5 bases not matched to a gene. This CDR3 is built from 15 residues. This CDR3 is CASSETSGSLYEQYF. The CDR3 bases are TGCGCCAGCAGCGAGACTAGCGGGAGTCTCTACGAGCAGTACTTC.

The CDR3 loop reads CASSYTGSNQPQHF. CDR3 bases: TGTGCCAGCAGTTACACAGGTAGCAATCAGCCCCAGCATTTT. The J gene is TRBJ1-5, the V gene TRBV6-5; D possibly corresponds to TRBD1 (5 bases). CDR1 is MNHEY and CDR2 is SVGAGI in the germline V gene. This CDR3 spans 14 amino acids. The V and J ends lost 2 bases and 0 bases respectively, with 5 bases between them.

This chain uses TRBV7-8 with TRBJ1-1; the D is unclear. CDR3 length: 11 residues. V was clipped by 6 bases and J by 8 bases, with 10 bases between them. Germline V gene lookup returns CDR1 SGHVS and CDR2 FQNEAQ. The chain's CDR3 is CASSGGSEAFF. The CDR3 coding sequence is TGTGCCAGCAGTGGCGGCAGCGAAGCTTTCTTT.

J is TRBJ2-7 and V is TRBV5-8; TRBD1 matches 9 bases. This CDR3 has 14 amino acids. Germline CDR1 is SGHTS and CDR2 is YDEGEE. J lost 3 bases, V lost 5 bases, and 6 bases had no gene match. The CDR3 spells CASRPRQGDYEQYF. The CDR3, as DNA: TGTGCCAGCAGACCCCGACAGGGGGACTACGAGCAGTACTTC.

This chain links TRBV6-5 with TRBJ1-1, with 8 bases lining up with TRBD1. V dropped 0 bases and J dropped 10; count of bases not matched to a gene: 7. The CDR3 is 14 residues long. Looked up from germline, CDR1 is MNHEY and CDR2 is SVGAGI. The CDR3 loop is CASSYSRDTGGAFF. In nucleotides, the CDR3 is TGTGCCAGCAGTTACTCTCGGGACACAGGGGGAGCTTTCTTT.

The chain carries TRBV19 and TRBJ2-4; D is undetermined. V lost 5 bases and J 0 bases, leaving 11 bases between the germline ends. CDR3 size: 15 residues. Germline loops: CDR1 LNHDA, CDR2 SQIVND (reference sequence). CDR3 DNA: TGTGCCAGTAGTGATTACTCCGTAGCCAAAAACATTCAGTACTTC. Its translation is CASSDYSVAKNIQYF.

V is TRBV10-3 and J is TRBJ1-3, with D unclear. The ends were cut back, 0 bases at V and 0 bases at J, with 12 bases in the middle. This CDR3 spans 17 amino acids. The germline V gene encodes CDR1 ENHRY and CDR2 SYGVKD. CDR3 residues: CAISESTTAYSGNTIYF. The CDR3 DNA is TGTGCCATCAGTGAGTCAACGACGGCCTACTCTGGAAACACCATATATTTT.

V is TRBV14 and J is TRBJ2-5; 7 bases line up with TRBD1. In germline, CDR1 is SGHDN, CDR2 FVKESK. With 2 bases clipped from V and 2 bases from J, the junction kept 5 bases outside the gene matches. The CDR3 is made up of 15 amino acids. CDR3 DNA: TGTGCCAGCAGCCAAAGACAGGGAACACAAGAGACCCAGTACTTC. This codes for CASSQRQGTQETQYF.

This clone was detected a few times. V is TRBV7-9 and J is TRBJ2-7; possible D gene TRBD2, 5 bases. CDR1 is SEHNR, CDR2 FQNEAQ, per germline (reference sequence). The CDR3 runs to 15 residues. V dropped 5 bases and J dropped 0 bases, with 14 bases sitting between them. The CDR3 DNA reads as TGTGCCAGCAGCCTACAAGGAGCGGTCTCCTACGAGCAGTACTTC. Protein product: CASSLQGAVSYEQYF. The full variable domain, in which reference TRBV7-9 and TRBJ2-7 provide the parts outside the CDR3, is DTGVSQNPRHKITKRGQNVTFRCDPISEHNRLYWYRQTLGQGPEFLTYFQNEAQLEKSRLLSDRFSAERPKGSFSTLEIQRTEQGDSAMYLCASSLQGAVSYEQYFGPGTRLTVT.

The gene calls are TRBV3-1 (or the pseudogene TRBV3-2) and TRBJ2-7; weak D call: TRBD2 (6 bases). Germline V gene sequence: CDR1 LGHDT, CDR2 YNNKEL (reference sequence). V gave up 5 bases and J gave up 0 bases, with 11 bases separating them. This CDR3 spans 14 amino acids. The CDR3 region has the DNA TGTGCCAGCAGCTCCCGACTAGACTCCTACGAGCAGTACTTC. Its translation is CASSSRLDSYEQYF.

The genes are TRBV5-1 and TRBJ2-1, with 7 bases fitting TRBD1. Germline-derived CDR1 and CDR2 are SGHRS and YFSETQ. The CDR3 totals 11 residues. The junction had 0 bases not matched to a gene; V was cut back by 5 bases and J by 7 bases. In nucleotides, the CDR3 is TGCGCCAGCAGACAGGGGAATGAGCAGTTCTTC. This codes for CASRQGNEQFF. The variable domain in full, completed from reference TRBV5-1 and TRBJ2-1, reads KAGVTQTPRYLIKTRGQQVTLSCSPISGHRSVSWYQQTPGQGLQFLFEYFSETQRNKGNFPGRFSGRQFSNSRSEMNVSTLELGDSALYLCASRQGNEQFFGPGTRLTVL.